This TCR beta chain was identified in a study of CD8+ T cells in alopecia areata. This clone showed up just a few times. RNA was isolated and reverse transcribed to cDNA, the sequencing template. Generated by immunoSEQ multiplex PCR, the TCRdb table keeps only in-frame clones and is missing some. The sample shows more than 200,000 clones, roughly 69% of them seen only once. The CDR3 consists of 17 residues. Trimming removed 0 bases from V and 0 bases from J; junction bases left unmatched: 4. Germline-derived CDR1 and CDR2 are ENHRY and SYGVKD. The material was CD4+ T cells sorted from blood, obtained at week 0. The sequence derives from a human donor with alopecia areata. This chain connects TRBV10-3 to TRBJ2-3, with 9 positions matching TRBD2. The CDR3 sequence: CAISESWTSVSTDTQYF. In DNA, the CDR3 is TGTGCCATCAGTGAGTCTTGGACTAGCGTGAGCACAGATACGCAGTATTTT.